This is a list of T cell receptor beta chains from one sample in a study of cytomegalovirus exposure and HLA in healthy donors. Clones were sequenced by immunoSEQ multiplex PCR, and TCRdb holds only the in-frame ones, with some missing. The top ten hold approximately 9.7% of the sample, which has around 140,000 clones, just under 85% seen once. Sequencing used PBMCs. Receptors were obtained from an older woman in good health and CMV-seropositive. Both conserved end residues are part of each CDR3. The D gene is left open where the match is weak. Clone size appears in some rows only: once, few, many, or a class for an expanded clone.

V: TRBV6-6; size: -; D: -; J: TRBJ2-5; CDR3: CASSSREQQTQYF; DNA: TGTGCCAGCAGTAGTCGGGAGCAGCAGACCCAGTACTTC
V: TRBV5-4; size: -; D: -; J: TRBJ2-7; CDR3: CASSLGSSSYEQYF; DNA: TGTGCCAGCAGCTTGGGGTCGAGCTCCTACGAGCAGTACTTC
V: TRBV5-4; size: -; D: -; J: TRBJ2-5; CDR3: CASSLGQTGETQYF; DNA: TGTGCCAGCAGCTTGGGACAGACTGGAGAGACCCAGTACTTC
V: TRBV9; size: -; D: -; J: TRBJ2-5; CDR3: CASSVALQETQYF; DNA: TGTGCCAGCAGCGTAGCCCTCCAAGAGACCCAGTACTTC
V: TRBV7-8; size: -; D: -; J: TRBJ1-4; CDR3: CASSLQGIREKLFF; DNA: TGTGCCAGCAGCTTGCAGGGGATTAGGGAAAAACTGTTTTTT
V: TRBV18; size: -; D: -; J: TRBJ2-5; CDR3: CASSPVGGNGRETQYF; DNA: TGTGCCAGCTCACCCGTCGGGGGAAACGGTCGAGAGACCCAGTACTTC
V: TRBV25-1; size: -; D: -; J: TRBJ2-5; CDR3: CASTPQAGSGETQYF; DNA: TGTGCCAGCACCCCGCAGGCGGGATCTGGAGAGACCCAGTACTTC
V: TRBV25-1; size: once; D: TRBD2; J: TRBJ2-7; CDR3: CASSEYASGRYEQYF; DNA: TGTGCCAGCAGTGAATATGCTAGCGGGAGATACGAGCAGTACTTC
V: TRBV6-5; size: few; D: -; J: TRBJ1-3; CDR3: CASRQGNAGNTIYF; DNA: TGTGCCAGCAGACAGGGAAACGCGGGAAACACCATATATTTT
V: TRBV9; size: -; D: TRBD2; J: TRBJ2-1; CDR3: CASSVDWEGLYNEQFF; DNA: TGTGCCAGCAGCGTAGATTGGGAGGGGCTCTACAATGAGCAGTTCTTC
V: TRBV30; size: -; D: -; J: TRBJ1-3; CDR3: CAFSVGTQRNTIYF; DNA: TGTGCCTTCTCTGTGGGGACTCAGCGAAACACCATATATTTT
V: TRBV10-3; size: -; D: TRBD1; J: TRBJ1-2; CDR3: CAISEPKRDRANYGYTF; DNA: TGTGCCATCAGTGAGCCGAAAAGGGACAGGGCCAACTATGGCTACACCTTC
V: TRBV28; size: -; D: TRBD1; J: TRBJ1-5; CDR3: CASRGTALNQPQHF; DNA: TGTGCCAGCAGGGGGACAGCTCTCAATCAGCCCCAGCATTTT
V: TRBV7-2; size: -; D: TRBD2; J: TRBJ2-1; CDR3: CVAGVNNEQFF; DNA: TGTGTCGCGGGAGTCAACAATGAGCAGTTCTTC
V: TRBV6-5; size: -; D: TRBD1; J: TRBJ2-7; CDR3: CASSYAPPGGEQYF; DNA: TGTGCCAGCAGTTACGCCCCCCCAGGGGGTGAGCAGTACTTC
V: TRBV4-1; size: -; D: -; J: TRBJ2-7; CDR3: CASSQGNTGRTYEQYF; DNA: TGCGCCAGCAGCCAAGGCAACACGGGGAGAACCTACGAGCAGTACTTC
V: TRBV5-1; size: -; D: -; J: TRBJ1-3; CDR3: CASSSGSSGNTIYF; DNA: TGCGCCAGCAGTAGTGGTAGCTCTGGAAACACCATATATTTT
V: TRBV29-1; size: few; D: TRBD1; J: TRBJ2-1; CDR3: CSVGRGIEQFF; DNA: TGCAGCGTTGGCAGGGGGATTGAGCAGTTCTTC
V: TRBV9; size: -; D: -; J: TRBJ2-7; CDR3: CASSVAPTADTYEQYF; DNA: TGTGCCAGCAGCGTAGCCCCGACAGCCGACACCTACGAGCAGTACTTC
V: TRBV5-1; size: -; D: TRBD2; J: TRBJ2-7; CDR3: CASSLAGTSSYEQYF; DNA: TGCGCCAGCAGTCTAGCGGGAACTAGCTCCTACGAGCAGTACTTC
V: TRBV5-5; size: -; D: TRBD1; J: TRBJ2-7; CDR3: CASSFSGTGTTYEQYF; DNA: TGTGCCAGCAGCTTTTCCGGGACAGGGACTACCTACGAGCAGTACTTC
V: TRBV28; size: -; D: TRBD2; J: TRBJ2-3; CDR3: CASTPRGGGTDTQYF; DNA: TGTGCCAGCACCCCCCGGGGAGGGGGCACAGATACGCAGTATTTT
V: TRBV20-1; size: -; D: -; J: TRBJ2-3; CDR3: CSGSLRDTQYF; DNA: TGCAGTGGTTCCCTCAGGGATACGCAGTATTTT
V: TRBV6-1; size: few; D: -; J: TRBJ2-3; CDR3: CASSEATGQSADTQYF; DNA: TGTGCCAGCAGTGAAGCCACAGGGCAGTCGGCAGATACGCAGTATTTT
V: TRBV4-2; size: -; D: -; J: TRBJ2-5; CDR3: CASSQGSSGRAQETQYF; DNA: TGTGCCAGCAGCCAAGGTTCGAGCGGAAGAGCCCAAGAGACCCAGTACTTC
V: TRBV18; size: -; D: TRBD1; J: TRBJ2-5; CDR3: CASSRDRDQETQYF; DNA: TGTGCCAGCTCACGGGACAGGGACCAAGAGACCCAGTACTTC
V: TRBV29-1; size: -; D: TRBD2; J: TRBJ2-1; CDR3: CSVAGTSGSVEFF; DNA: TGCAGCGTAGCCGGGACTAGCGGGAGTGTAGAGTTCTTC
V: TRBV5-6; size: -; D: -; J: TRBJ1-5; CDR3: CASSLLDQQPQHF; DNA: TGTGCCAGCAGCTTGCTAGACCAGCAGCCCCAGCATTTT